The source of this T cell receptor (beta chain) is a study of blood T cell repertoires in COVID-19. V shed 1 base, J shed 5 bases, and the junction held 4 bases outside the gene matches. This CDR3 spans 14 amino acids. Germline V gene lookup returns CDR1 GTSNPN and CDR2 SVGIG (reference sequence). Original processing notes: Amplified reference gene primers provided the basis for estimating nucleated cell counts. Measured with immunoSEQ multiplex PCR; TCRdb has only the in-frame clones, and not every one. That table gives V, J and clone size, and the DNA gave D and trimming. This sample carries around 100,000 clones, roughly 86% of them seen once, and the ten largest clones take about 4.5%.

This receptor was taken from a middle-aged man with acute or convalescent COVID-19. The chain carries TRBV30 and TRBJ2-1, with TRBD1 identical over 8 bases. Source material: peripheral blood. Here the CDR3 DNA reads TGTGCCTGGAGTGGGCAGGGGGCCCACAATGAGCAGTTCTTC. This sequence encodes CAWSGQGAHNEQFF.